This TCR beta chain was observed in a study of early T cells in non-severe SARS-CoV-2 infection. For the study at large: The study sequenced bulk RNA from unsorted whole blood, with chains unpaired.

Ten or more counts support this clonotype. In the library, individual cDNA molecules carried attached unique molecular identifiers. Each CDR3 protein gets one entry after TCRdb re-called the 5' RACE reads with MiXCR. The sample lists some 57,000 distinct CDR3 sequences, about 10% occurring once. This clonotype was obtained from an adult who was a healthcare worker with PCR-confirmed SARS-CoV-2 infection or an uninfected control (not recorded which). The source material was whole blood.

The CDR3 nucleotides are TGCAGTGCCGTTGGACACGTGGGTTACAATGAGCAGTTCTTC. It translates to CSAVGHVGYNEQFF. V usage is TRBV20-1 and J usage is TRBJ2-1, with D perhaps matching TRBD1 (5 bases). CDR1 DFQATT and CDR2 SNEGSKA come from the germline V gene (reference sequence). V was cut by 6 bases and J by 4 bases, with 16 bases left in between. CDR3 length equals 14 residues.